This passage covers 18 T cell receptor beta chains from one sample sequenced in a study of T cells in Graves' hyperthyroidism and ophthalmopathy. Amplification of TCR beta CDR3 regions used RNA as the template. RT-PCR in the first round (using the HTBI primer set) targeted the TCR CDR3. TCRdb fed the multiplex PCR reads into MiXCR, producing one record per CDR3 protein. The table has about 150,000 distinct CDR3 sequences, roughly a fifth seen once. The sequenced sample was blood. The source of these receptors is a woman in her fifties or sixties with Graves' hyperthyroidism that later progressed to Graves' ophthalmopathy.

This clonotype was observed at least ten times. The J gene is TRBJ2-3, the V gene TRBV19; 12 bases line up with TRBD2. The CDR3 contains 15 residues. The germline gives CDR1 LNHDA, CDR2 SQIVND (reference sequence). Losses at the gene ends were 3 bases for V and 4 bases for J; bases not matched to a gene: 2. The CDR3 DNA follows: TGTGCCAGTAGTATGACTAGCGGGAGCTCAGATACGCAGTATTTT. It yields the protein CASSMTSGSSDTQYF.

The V call is TRBV4-1, the J call TRBJ2-1, with 11 nucleotides matching TRBD1. CDR3 length equals 15 residues. V dropped 3 bases and J dropped 6; count of bases not matched to a gene: 4. Germline lookup yields CDR1 MGHRA and CDR2 YSYEKL. CDR3 DNA sequence: TGCGCCAGCAGCCAGGCGGGACAGGGGGGCAATGAGCAGTTCTTC. Its translation: CASSQAGQGGNEQFF.

The chain is built from TRBV12-3 or TRBV12-4 and TRBJ1-2; D may be TRBD1 (5 bases). V lost 3 bases, J lost 7 bases, and 6 bases lay in between. This CDR3 has 11 residues. The CDR3, as DNA: TGTGCCAGCAGTTTCACAGGTGGCTACACCTTC. Translating gives CASSFTGGYTF.

The chain carries TRBV3-1 and TRBJ2-3; D gene unclear. Germline V gene sequence: CDR1 LGHDT, CDR2 YNNKEL (reference sequence). This CDR3 contains 15 residues. V was shortened by 4 bases and J by 4 bases, with 15 bases between the two germline ends. DNA for the CDR3: TGTGCCAGCAGCCCCTGGACCCGCGGATCAGATACGCAGTATTTT. Translation gives CASSPWTRGSDTQYF.

This clonotype was seen ten or more times. The CDR3 here is CASSAGAFGEAFF. The CDR3 region has the DNA TGTGCCAGTAGTGCCGGGGCGTTCGGTGAAGCTTTCTTT. The chain is built from TRBV19 and TRBJ1-1; tentative D call: TRBD1 (5 bases). Germline V gene sequence: CDR1 LNHDA, CDR2 SQIVND (reference sequence). Deletions cut 5 bases from V and 7 bases from J, with 14 bases between. The CDR3 is 13 amino acids.

This clonotype appeared many times. This rearrangement joins TRBV18 to TRBJ1-2; D ambiguous. V gave up 3 bases and J gave up 8 bases, with 16 bases separating them. Germline V CDR1 and CDR2: KGHSH, LQKENI. This CDR3 is 14 amino acids long. CDR3 loop: CASSPSAGSRGYTF. The CDR3 nucleotides are TGTGCCAGCTCACCGAGCGCGGGATCGAGGGGCTACACCTTC.

The chain has TRBV4-1 and TRBJ2-3; D is undetermined. Germline CDR1 reads MGHRA; CDR2 reads YSYEKL. The CDR3 loop spans 16 amino acids. The ends were cut back, 0 bases at V and 0 bases at J, with 10 bases in the middle. CDR3 nucleotide sequence: TGCGCCAGCAGCCAAGATCCCCCGACCAGCACAGATACGCAGTATTTT. Translating gives CASSQDPPTSTDTQYF.

V usage is TRBV4-1 and J usage is TRBJ2-5; 9 nucleotides match TRBD2. CDR1 and CDR2 (germline): MGHRA, YSYEKL. This CDR3 contains 15 residues. V lost 2 bases, J lost 5 bases, and 6 bases stayed unmatched. The DNA for the CDR3 is TGCGCCAGCAGCCAAAAGGAAAGCGGGAGGGAGACCCAGTACTTC. Residues: CASSQKESGRETQYF.

The chain has TRBV10-2 and TRBJ2-3; D uncertain. There are 13 residues in the CDR3. CDR1 is WSHSY and CDR2 is SAAADI in the germline V gene. V shed 7 bases and J shed 5 bases, with 13 bases lying between them. The CDR3 here is CASMLAGVDTQYF. The CDR3 region has the DNA TGCGCCAGCATGCTTGCCGGTGTAGATACGCAGTATTTT.

This clonotype has more than one count but fewer than ten. The chain employs TRBV2 and TRBJ1-5, with 11 bases fitting TRBD1. Per germline, CDR1 SNHLY and CDR2 FYNNEI. V lost 6 bases and J lost 4; bases outside the gene matches: 2. This CDR3 has 14 residues. CDR3 residues: CASSGTGGNQPQHF. The CDR3 nucleotides read TGTGCCAGCAGCGGGACAGGGGGAAATCAGCCCCAGCATTTT.

This clonotype was seen ten or more times. CDR3 nucleotide sequence: TGTGCCAGCACTCAAAGTGGCAGATCCTACGAGCAGTACTTC. This gives the protein CASTQSGRSYEQYF. This chain links TRBV6-1 with TRBJ2-7; D is uncertain. Per the germline V gene, CDR1 is MNHNS and CDR2 is SASEGT. CDR3 length equals 14 residues. Trimming took off 7 bases at V and 1 base at J, with 14 bases between the two ends.

The chain combines TRBV11-2 with TRBJ2-7; unclear D gene. V was trimmed by 0 bases and J by 0 bases, leaving 3 bases between them. The germline V gene encodes CDR1 SGHAT and CDR2 FQNNGV. This CDR3 contains 13 residues. The CDR3: CASSLDHSYEQYV. The DNA of the CDR3 is TGTGCCAGCAGCTTAGATCACTCCTACGAGCAGTACGTC.

This clonotype showed up many times. V and J are TRBV30 and TRBJ1-1; D gene unclear. CDR3 length: 13 amino acids. V was shortened by 2 bases and J by 1 base, with 8 bases between the two germline ends. Germline assignment: CDR1 GTSNPN and CDR2 SVGIG (reference sequence). The CDR3 is CAWSRAANTEAFF. DNA of the CDR3: TGTGCCTGGAGTCGGGCCGCGAACACTGAAGCTTTCTTT.

Turning to this clonotype: Possible read error: a much larger clone is one base away. The chain employs TRBV7-9 and TRBJ1-2; D gene ambiguous. The CDR3 sequence is 12 residues long. Germline CDR1 reads SEHNR; CDR2 reads FQNEAQ (reference sequence). The CDR3 coding sequence is TGTGCCAGCAGCTCAGGTCCCTATGACTACACCTTC. Protein product: CASSSGPYDYTF.

At least ten counts were recorded for this clonotype. J is TRBJ2-7 and V is TRBV12-3 or TRBV12-4; 11 bases fit TRBD2. V dropped 6 bases and J dropped 1; count of bases not matched to a gene: 2. The CDR3 is 14 amino acids. The DNA of the CDR3 is TGTGCCAGCAGGACTAGCGGGAAGTCCTACGAGCAGTACTTC. It is translated as CASRTSGKSYEQYF.

This clonotype was recorded at least ten times. J is TRBJ2-2 and V is TRBV5-6; 7 bases match TRBD2. V shed 1 base, J shed 1 base, and the junction held 4 bases outside the gene matches. The CDR3 covers 16 residues. The germline V gene has CDR1 SGHDT and CDR2 YYEEEE. As DNA, the CDR3 is TGTGCCAGCAGCTTGTATAGCGGGCTGAACACCGGGGAGCTGTTTTTT. It encodes CASSLYSGLNTGELFF.

This clonotype occurred many times. The chain uses TRBV6-1 and TRBJ1-1; possibly TRBD1 for D (6 bases). Trimming left V 5 bases short and J 4 bases short, with 14 bases between. Germline CDR1 and CDR2: MNHNS and SASEGT. This CDR3 has 14 amino acids. The CDR3 DNA reads TGTGCCAGCAGTTCCACCAGGGGATCCACTGAAGCTTTCTTT. Translated, it gives CASSSTRGSTEAFF.

The rearrangement uses TRBV28 and TRBJ2-2; D tentatively reads TRBD1 or TRBD2 (5 bases each). Trimming shortened V by 3 bases and J by 6 bases, and 11 bases separated the two germline ends. CDR3 length equals 14 residues. The germline CDR1 and CDR2 sequences are MDHEN and SYDVKM. CDR3 region: CASSLAVGAGELFF. CDR3 coding DNA: TGTGCCAGCAGTTTGGCAGTGGGGGCCGGGGAGCTGTTTTTT.